Following are 15 T cell receptor beta chains from one sample sequenced in a study of identical twins. Via MiXCR, TCRdb re-called the 5' RACE reads, giving one row per CDR3 protein. Of some 730,000 distinct CDR3 sequences listed, 15% to 20% are singletons. Another study also made use of these data, one on T cells expressing NK-cell markers.

The source material was PBMCs. The receptors shown here come from a woman between 18 and 29 years old in good health.

This clonotype was seen more than once but under ten times. V and J are TRBV3-1 and TRBJ2-7, with 10 bases aligning to TRBD2. Germline V gene data show CDR1 as LGHDT and CDR2 as YNNKEL (reference sequence). This CDR3 region has 17 residues. V lost 3 bases to trimming and J lost 2 bases; unmatched junction nucleotides: 10. CDR3 sequence: CASSHLAGGRPTYEQYF. CDR3 coding DNA: TGTGCCAGCAGCCATTTAGCGGGGGGCCGCCCGACCTACGAGCAGTACTTC.

This clonotype turned up a few times. The rearrangement joins TRBV4-2 to TRBJ2-4; D not certain. Germline assignment: CDR1 LGHNA and CDR2 YNFKEQ. The CDR3 extends over 17 amino acids. V dropped 1 base and J dropped 2 bases, with 15 bases sitting between them. The CDR3 sequence is CASSQGWLTTSKNIQYF. The DNA of the CDR3 is TGTGCCAGCAGCCAAGGTTGGCTGACAACCTCCAAAAACATTCAGTACTTC.

This clonotype was observed a few times. The chain links TRBV5-5 to TRBJ2-4; D may be TRBD1 (5 bases). The germline gives CDR1 SGHKS, CDR2 YYEKEE (reference sequence). The V gene lost 3 bases and the J gene lost 8 bases, with 18 bases spanning the gap. The CDR3 covers 15 residues. Written as DNA, the CDR3 is TGTGCCAGCAGCTATCAGGGTACGCGCGGAGACATTCAGTACTTC. Translated, it gives CASSYQGTRGDIQYF.

V usage is TRBV29-1 and J usage is TRBJ2-1; possibly TRBD2 for D (6 bases). Trimming took off 0 bases at V and 0 bases at J, with 12 bases between the two ends. The V gene's germline CDR1 is SQVTM and CDR2 ANQGSEA. The CDR3 runs 16 residues. Here the CDR3 reads CSVEDRGKGSYNEQFF. CDR3 nucleotide sequence: TGCAGCGTTGAAGATCGGGGGAAGGGCTCCTACAATGAGCAGTTCTTC.

This clonotype was observed a few times. Mismatch with germline at one junction end may stem from a read error. This sequence joins TRBV7-2 and TRBJ2-3, with TRBD2 as a possible D gene (5 bases). Germline CDR1 reads SGHTA; CDR2 reads FQGNSA. There are 16 residues in the CDR3. CDR3 residues: CASSLAGGWGTDTQYF. The CDR3 coding sequence is TGTGCCAGCAGCCTAGCCGGCGGGTGGGGCACAGATACGCAGTATTTT.

The chain uses TRBV29-1 and TRBJ2-4; no clear D gene. Germline V gene lookup returns CDR1 SQVTM and CDR2 ANQGSEA. Trimming took 2 bases from V and 5 from J, leaving 10 bases between them. The CDR3 runs to 13 residues. The CDR3 DNA follows: TGCAGCGTTGAAAGGGCTATGGAAAACATTCAGTACTTC. As protein: CSVERAMENIQYF.

This clonotype was seen a few times. The genes are TRBV10-3 and TRBJ1-2, with D unresolved. The germline V gene has CDR1 ENHRY and CDR2 SYGVKD. Trimming shortened V by 8 bases and J by 2 bases, and 15 bases separated the two germline ends. This CDR3 spans 14 amino acids. The CDR3 bases are TGTGCCATCTCTGCTTTCCTTGAAAACTATGGCTACACCTTC. This codes for CAISAFLENYGYTF.

This clonotype came up a few times. The J gene is TRBJ1-1, the V gene TRBV20-1, with 8 nucleotides matching TRBD1. This CDR3 spans 13 amino acids. Germline CDR1 DFQATT, CDR2 SNEGSKA (reference sequence). With V trimmed by 5 bases and J by 2 bases, 4 bases remained unmatched. The CDR3 DNA is TGCAGTGCTGGGACAGGACCTAACACTGAAGCTTTCTTT. As protein: CSAGTGPNTEAFF.

The chain combines TRBV29-1 with TRBJ1-2; TRBD1 matches at 9 bases. The trim removed 7 bases at V and 2 bases at J, leaving 14 bases unmatched. The germline gives CDR1 SQVTM, CDR2 ANQGSEA. The length of the CDR3 is 16 residues. CDR3 in DNA: TGCAGCGGTTGGGGTAGGACAGGGGACTCGAACTATGGCTACACCTTC. Translated: CSGWGRTGDSNYGYTF.

V gene TRBV4-3 combines with J gene TRBJ2-1; 8 positions match TRBD2. Germline V gives CDR1 LGHNA, CDR2 YSLEER. The CDR3 length is 15 residues. J lost 3 bases, V lost 5 bases, and 6 bases had no gene match. This CDR3 is CASSKAGVGYNEQFF. Here the CDR3 DNA reads TGCGCCAGCAGCAAAGCGGGAGTGGGCTACAATGAGCAGTTCTTC.

The chain recombines TRBV5-1 with TRBJ2-2; D call uncertain. This CDR3 spans 14 amino acids. Trimming left V 4 bases short and J 3 bases short, with 10 bases between. Germline CDR1 reads SGHRS; CDR2 reads YFSETQ. In DNA form, the CDR3 reads TGCGCCAGCAGCCGCGCCCGGGACACCGGGGAGCTGTTTTTT. It is translated as CASSRARDTGELFF.

A few counts support this clonotype. The chain recombines TRBV27 with TRBJ1-1; D is perhaps TRBD1 (6 bases). From germline, CDR1 is MNHEY and CDR2 SMNVEV (reference sequence). V lost 10 bases and J 1 base, leaving 13 bases between the germline ends. The CDR3 is 13 amino acids. As DNA, the CDR3 is TGTGCCACCGTCGGGGGACAGAACACTGAAGCTTTCTTT. Encoded protein: CATVGGQNTEAFF.

CDR3 in amino acids: CASKAEQFF. The CDR3 DNA sequence: TGTGCCAGCAAGGCTGAGCAGTTCTTC. This chain connects TRBV2 to TRBJ2-1; D not resolved. V was cut by 7 bases and J by 9 bases, with 4 bases left in between. The CDR3 has 9 amino acids. Germline loops: CDR1 SNHLY, CDR2 FYNNEI.

The rearrangement uses TRBV7-9 and TRBJ2-7; D uncertain. Germline CDR1 and CDR2: SEHNR and FQNEAQ (reference sequence). Deletions cut 5 bases from V and 0 bases from J, with 8 bases between. This CDR3 region has 13 residues. The CDR3 spells CASSPINSYEQYF. The CDR3 coding sequence is TGTGCCAGCAGCCCGATAAACTCCTACGAGCAGTACTTC. Full variable domain (rest looked up from reference TRBV7-9 and TRBJ2-7): DTGVSQNPRHKITKRGQNVTFRCDPISEHNRLYWYRQTLGQGPEFLTYFQNEAQLEKSRLLSDRFSAERPKGSFSTLEIQRTEQGDSAMYLCASSPINSYEQYFGPGTRLTVT.

The CDR3 is CASSLAGGGTVNQPQHF. As DNA, the CDR3 is TGTGCCAGCAGCTTAGCGGGGGGAGGGACAGTCAATCAGCCCCAGCATTTT. The chain carries TRBV7-2 and TRBJ1-5, with 7 bases matching TRBD1. The CDR3 runs to 17 residues. CDR1 and CDR2 (germline): SGHTA, FQGNSA. Germline trimming cut 0 bases from V and 3 bases from J; bases unmatched to any gene: 8. Full variable domain (outside the CDR3, taken from reference TRBV7-2 and TRBJ1-5): GAGVSQSPSNKVTEKGKDVELRCDPISGHTALYWYRQSLGQGLEFLIYFQGNSAPDKSGLPSDRFSAERTGGSVSTLTIQRTQQEDSAVYLCASSLAGGGTVNQPQHFGDGTRLSIL.